The 10 T cell receptor beta chains below come from one sample, sequenced in a study of blood T cell repertoires in COVID-19. Sequenced by immunoSEQ multiplex PCR; TCRdb stores in-frame clones only, minus some. The sample consists of approximately 76,000 clones, almost 85% of them appearing once. Sequencing was performed on peripheral blood. All receptors derive from a man in his fifties or sixties with acute or convalescent COVID-19.

The V gene is TRBV12-3 or TRBV12-4, the J gene TRBJ2-5; no definite D call. This CDR3 has 13 residues. The V end lost 3 bases, the J end lost 2 bases, and 7 bases lay between the germline ends. For the CDR3, the DNA is TGTGCCAGCAGTTTGCGGTCTCAAGAGACCCAGTACTTC. Its translation is CASSLRSQETQYF.

The gene calls are TRBV20-1 and TRBJ2-1, with TRBD2 identical over 7 bases. Germline trimming cut 3 bases from V and 9 bases from J; bases unmatched to any gene: 14. Germline V gene data show CDR1 as DFQATT and CDR2 as SNEGSKA (reference sequence). The CDR3 sequence is 15 residues long. The CDR3 sequence is CSASGLAEKQGEQFF. DNA for the CDR3: TGCAGTGCTAGTGGCCTAGCGGAAAAGCAGGGTGAGCAGTTCTTC.

This chain's CDR3 is CASRPGGIYGYTF. The CDR3 bases are TGTGCCAGCAGACCCGGTGGTATCTATGGCTACACCTTC. V and J are TRBV6-5 and TRBJ1-2; D remains unclear. Trimming took 6 bases from V and 4 from J, leaving 12 bases between them. Germline-derived CDR1 and CDR2 are MNHEY and SVGAGI. The CDR3 runs 13 residues.

This sequence joins TRBV5-1 and TRBJ2-3; 9 bases match TRBD1. The germline gives CDR1 SGHRS, CDR2 YFSETQ. The J segment lost 3 bases and the V segment lost 4 bases, leaving 6 bases of the junction unmatched. The CDR3 runs 15 residues. CDR3 sequence (DNA): TGCGCCAGCAGCGCGGGACAGGGTATGACAGATACGCAGTATTTT. Protein product: CASSAGQGMTDTQYF.

V usage is TRBV5-4 and J usage is TRBJ2-2, with a tentative D call TRBD1 (7 bases). In germline, CDR1 is SGHNT, CDR2 YYREEE (reference sequence). The germline V and J ends were trimmed by 2 bases and 4 bases, with 15 bases remaining between them. The CDR3 is 16 amino acids. Here the CDR3 reads CASSFRRQGGTGELFF. CDR3 nucleotides: TGTGCCAGCAGCTTTCGTCGGCAGGGGGGCACCGGGGAGCTGTTTTTT.

The chain carries TRBV19 and TRBJ1-1; the D gene is possibly TRBD1 (5 bases). Trimming pared 6 bases from V and 0 bases from J, leaving 8 bases between. Germline CDR1 is LNHDA and CDR2 is SQIVND (reference sequence). The CDR3 runs to 13 residues. This chain's CDR3 is CASSPGMNTEAFF. The CDR3 DNA is TGTGCCAGTAGCCCAGGGATGAACACTGAAGCTTTCTTT.

The chain is built from TRBV18 and TRBJ1-2; a possible D gene is TRBD1 (6 bases). The V end lost 2 bases, the J end lost 4 bases, and 14 bases lay between the germline ends. The CDR3 spans 15 residues. Germline lookup yields CDR1 KGHSH and CDR2 LQKENI. The CDR3 DNA sequence: TGTGCCAGCTCACCAGGGGGCGACGGTGGCTATGGCTACACCTTC. Translated, it gives CASSPGGDGGYGYTF. The variable domain in full, with the rest retrieved from reference TRBV18 and TRBJ1-2, is NAGVMQNPRHLVRRRGQEARLRCSPMKGHSHVYWYRQLPEEGLKFMVYLQKENIIDESGMPKERFSAEFPKEGPSILRIQQVVRGDSAAYFCASSPGGDGGYGYTFGSGTRLTVV.

The chain employs TRBV18 and TRBJ1-1; D is ambiguous. Trimming stripped 3 bases from V and 5 bases from J, with 16 bases between. Germline loops: CDR1 KGHSH, CDR2 LQKENI. The CDR3 contains 15 residues. The CDR3 region has the DNA TGTGCCAGCTCACCCGTAGGCGCCCGGGGTACTGAAGCTTTCTTT. Its protein product is CASSPVGARGTEAFF.

The table lists this clone with a few counts. V usage is TRBV5-8 and J usage is TRBJ1-1; perhaps TRBD1 as D (6 bases). The germline gives CDR1 SGHTS, CDR2 YDEGEE. Trimming stripped 2 bases from V and 0 bases from J, with 8 bases between. The length of the CDR3 is 14 residues. CDR3 sequence reads: CASSLRTVNTEAFF. The DNA of the CDR3 is TGTGCCAGCAGCTTAAGGACAGTGAACACTGAAGCTTTCTTT.

This clone was picked up a small number of times. The chain is built from TRBV28 and TRBJ1-5, with 9 bases matching TRBD1. CDR1 MDHEN and CDR2 SYDVKM come from the germline V gene. The CDR3 covers 13 residues. After removal of 2 bases from V and 12 bases from J, the junction contained 5 bases not matched to a gene. In DNA form, the CDR3 reads TGTGCCAGCAGTTTAATCAGACAGGGGGTCCAGCATTTT. Residues: CASSLIRQGVQHF. The full variable domain, rest sourced from reference TRBV28 and TRBJ1-5, is DVKVTQSSRYLVKRTGEKVFLECVQDMDHENMFWYRQDPGLGLRLIYFSYDVKMKEKGDIPEGYSVSREKKERFSLILESASTNQTSMYLCASSLIRQGVQHFGDGTRLSIL.